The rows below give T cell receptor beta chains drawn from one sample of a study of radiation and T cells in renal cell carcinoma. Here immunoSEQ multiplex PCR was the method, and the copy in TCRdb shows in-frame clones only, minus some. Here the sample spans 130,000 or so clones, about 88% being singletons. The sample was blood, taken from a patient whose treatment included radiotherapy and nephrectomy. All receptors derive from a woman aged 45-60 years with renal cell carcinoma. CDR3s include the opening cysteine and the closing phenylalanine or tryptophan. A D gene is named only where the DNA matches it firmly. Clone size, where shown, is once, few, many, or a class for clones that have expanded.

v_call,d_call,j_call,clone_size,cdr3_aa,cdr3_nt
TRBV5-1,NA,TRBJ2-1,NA,CASSLSGTSYNEQFF,TGCGCCAGCAGCCTCTCAGGAACCTCCTACAATGAGCAGTTCTTC
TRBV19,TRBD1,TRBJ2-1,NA,CASSIDSGQGFDNEQFF,TGTGCCAGTAGTATAGATAGCGGACAGGGCTTCGACAATGAGCAGTTCTTC
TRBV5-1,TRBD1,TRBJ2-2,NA,CASSLDGQGFTGELFF,TGCGCCAGCAGCTTGGACGGACAGGGGTTCACCGGGGAGCTGTTTTTT
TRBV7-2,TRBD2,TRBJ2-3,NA,CASSLGSSGGVADTQYF,TGTGCCAGCAGCTTAGGTTCTAGCGGGGGGGTTGCAGATACGCAGTATTTT
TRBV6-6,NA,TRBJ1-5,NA,CASSYSSRAGQPQHF,TGTGCCAGCAGTTACTCGAGCAGAGCAGGGCAGCCCCAGCATTTT
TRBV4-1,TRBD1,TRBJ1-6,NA,CASSLSSGGNSPLHF,TGCGCCAGCAGCCTATCCTCAGGGGGTAATTCACCCCTCCACTTT
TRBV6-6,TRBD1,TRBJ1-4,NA,CASVGSAGGFEKLFF,TGTGCCAGCGTCGGGTCGGCAGGGGGCTTTGAAAAACTGTTTTTT
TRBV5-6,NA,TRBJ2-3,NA,CASSLVGQGSTDTQYF,TGTGCCAGCAGCTTGGTGGGACAAGGTAGCACAGATACGCAGTATTTT
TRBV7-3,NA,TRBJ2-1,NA,CASSSGGSPYNEQFF,TGTGCCAGCAGCTCGGGTGGTAGCCCCTACAATGAGCAGTTCTTC
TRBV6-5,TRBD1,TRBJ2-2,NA,CASRGQGHTGELFF,TGTGCCAGCAGGGGACAGGGCCACACCGGGGAGCTGTTTTTT
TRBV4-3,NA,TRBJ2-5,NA,CASSQDPEGWETQYF,TGCGCCAGCAGCCAAGATCCGGAGGGGTGGGAGACCCAGTACTTC
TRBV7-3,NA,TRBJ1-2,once,CASSLGRNYGYTF,TGTGCCAGCAGCTTGGGACGTAATTATGGCTACACCTTC
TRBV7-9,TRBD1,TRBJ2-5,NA,CASSRGGAETQYF,TGTGCCAGCAGCCGAGGGGGCGCGGAGACCCAGTACTTC
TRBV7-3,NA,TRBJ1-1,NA,CASSPEPRMNTEAFF,TGTGCCAGCAGCCCGGAACCCAGGATGAACACTGAAGCTTTCTTT
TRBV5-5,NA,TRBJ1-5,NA,CASRTADDISNQPQHF,TGTGCCAGCCGGACCGCGGATGATATTAGCAATCAGCCCCAGCATTTT
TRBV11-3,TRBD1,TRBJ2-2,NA,CASSSTGGDTGELFF,TGTGCCAGCAGCTCAACAGGGGGCGACACCGGGGAGCTGTTTTTT
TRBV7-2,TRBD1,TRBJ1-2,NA,CASSLVGTGHYGYTF,TGTGCCAGCAGCTTAGTAGGGACAGGACACTATGGCTACACCTTC
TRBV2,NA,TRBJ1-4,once,CASSQGSLPNEKLFF,TGTGCCAGCAGCCAAGGTTCTCTCCCTAATGAAAAACTGTTTTTT
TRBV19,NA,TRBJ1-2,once,CASTAGRWHGYTF,TGTGCCAGTACCGCGGGGCGGTGGCATGGCTACACCTTC
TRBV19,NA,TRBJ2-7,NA,CASSIGRASYEQYF,TGTGCCAGTAGTATAGGAAGGGCTTCCTACGAGCAGTACTTC
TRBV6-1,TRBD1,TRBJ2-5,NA,CASSEPGTGGSETQYF,TGTGCCAGCAGTGAGCCCGGGACAGGGGGCTCGGAGACCCAGTACTTC
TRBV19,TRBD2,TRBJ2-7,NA,CASSISLAGGQYEQYF,TGTGCCAGTAGTATATCTCTAGCGGGGGGCCAATACGAGCAGTACTTC
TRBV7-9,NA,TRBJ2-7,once,CASSSQGGEQYF,TGTGCCAGCAGCTCACAGGGAGGGGAGCAGTACTTC
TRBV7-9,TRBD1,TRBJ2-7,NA,CASSLAVYRDRAYEQYF,TGTGCCAGCAGCTTAGCCGTTTATCGGGACAGGGCTTACGAGCAGTACTTC
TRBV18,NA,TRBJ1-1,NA,CASSPRSVLVGGLNTEAFF,TGTGCCAGCTCACCACGCTCAGTTCTGGTCGGAGGGTTGAACACTGAAGCTTTCTTT
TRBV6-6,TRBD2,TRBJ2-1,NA,CASSSLAGGYEQFF,TGTGCCAGCAGTTCCCTAGCGGGGGGCTATGAGCAGTTCTTC
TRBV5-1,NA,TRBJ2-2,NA,CASSLEGPSGELFF,TGCGCCAGCAGTTTGGAGGGGCCCTCCGGGGAGCTGTTTTTT
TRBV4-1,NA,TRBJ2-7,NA,CASSQYQRQIRGEQYF,TGCGCCAGCAGCCAATACCAGCGTCAAATCAGGGGCGAGCAGTACTTC
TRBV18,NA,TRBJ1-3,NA,CASSPVGADTIYF,TGTGCCAGCTCACCCGTAGGGGCGGACACCATATATTTT
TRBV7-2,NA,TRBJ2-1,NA,CASSSGTASYNEQFF,TGTGCCAGCAGCTCAGGGACTGCCTCCTACAATGAGCAGTTCTTC
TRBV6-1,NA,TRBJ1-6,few,CASSGHDNSPLHF,TGTGCCAGCAGTGGACATGATAATTCACCCCTCCACTTT
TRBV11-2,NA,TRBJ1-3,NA,CASSWIDSGNTIYF,TGTGCCAGCAGCTGGATCGACTCTGGAAACACCATATATTTT
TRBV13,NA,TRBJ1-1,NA,CASSFGGPENTEAFF,TGTGCCAGCAGCTTTGGAGGACCCGAGAACACTGAAGCTTTCTTT
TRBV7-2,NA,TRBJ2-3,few,CASRRTGNTQYF,TGTGCCAGCAGGCGGACTGGAAACACGCAGTATTTT
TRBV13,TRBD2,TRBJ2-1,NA,CASSLGPSGDYNEQFF,TGTGCCAGCAGCTTAGGTCCTAGCGGGGATTACAATGAGCAGTTCTTC
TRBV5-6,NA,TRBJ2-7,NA,CASSASQGYEQYF,TGTGCCAGCAGCGCTTCACAGGGATACGAGCAGTACTTC
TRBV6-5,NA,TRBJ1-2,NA,CAISWTAQSGYTF,TGTGCCATCAGTTGGACAGCGCAAAGTGGCTACACCTTC
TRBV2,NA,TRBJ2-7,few,CASKYSPSSYEQYF,TGTGCCAGCAAATACTCCCCGAGCTCCTACGAGCAGTACTTC
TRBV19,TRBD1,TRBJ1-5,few,CASSFRDRGGNQPQHF,TGTGCCAGTAGTTTCCGGGACAGAGGTGGCAATCAGCCCCAGCATTTT
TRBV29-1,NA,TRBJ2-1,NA,CSVTGSYNEQFF,TGCAGCGTTACCGGGTCTTACAATGAGCAGTTCTTC
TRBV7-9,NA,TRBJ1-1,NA,CASNLPADLMNTEAFF,TGTGCCAGCAACCTCCCTGCAGACCTCATGAACACTGAAGCTTTCTTT
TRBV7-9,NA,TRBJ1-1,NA,CASSLTGTEAFF,TGTGCCAGCAGCTTAACGGGCACTGAAGCTTTCTTT
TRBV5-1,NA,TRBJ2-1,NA,CASSLARGSYNEQFF,TGCGCCAGCAGCTTGGCCAGGGGATCCTACAATGAGCAGTTCTTC
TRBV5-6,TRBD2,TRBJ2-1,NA,CASSGLAGGPEQFF,TGTGCCAGCAGCGGACTAGCGGGGGGGCCGGAGCAGTTCTTC
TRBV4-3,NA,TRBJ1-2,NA,CASSQDLTAGVYGYTF,TGCGCCAGCAGCCAAGATTTAACGGCAGGGGTTTATGGCTACACCTTC
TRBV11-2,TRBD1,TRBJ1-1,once,CASSPYGTGSILNTEAFF,TGTGCCAGCAGCCCCTATGGGACAGGTTCTATTCTGAACACTGAAGCTTTCTTT
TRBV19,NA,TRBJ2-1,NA,CASSRGRTYNEQFF,TGTGCCAGTAGTCGCGGAAGGACCTACAATGAGCAGTTCTTC
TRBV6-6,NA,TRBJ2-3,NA,CASTSAGSTDTQYF,TGTGCCAGCACCTCCGCTGGTAGCACAGATACGCAGTATTTT
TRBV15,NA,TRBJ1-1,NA,CATRQDPNTEAFF,TGTGCCACCAGACAGGATCCGAACACTGAAGCTTTCTTT
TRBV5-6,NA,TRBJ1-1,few,CASSFGLGETEAFF,TGTGCCAGCAGCTTTGGGCTCGGGGAGACTGAAGCTTTCTTT